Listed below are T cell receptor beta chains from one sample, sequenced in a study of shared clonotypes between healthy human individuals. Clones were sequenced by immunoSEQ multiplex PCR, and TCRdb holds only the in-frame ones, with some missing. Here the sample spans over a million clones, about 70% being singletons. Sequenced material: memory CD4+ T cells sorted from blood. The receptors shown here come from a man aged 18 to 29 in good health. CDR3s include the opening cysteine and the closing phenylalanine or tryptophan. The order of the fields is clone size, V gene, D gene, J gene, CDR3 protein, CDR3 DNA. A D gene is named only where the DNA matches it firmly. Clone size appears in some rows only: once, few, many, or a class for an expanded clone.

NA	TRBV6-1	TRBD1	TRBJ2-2	CASSLTGVGGELFF	TGTGCCAGCAGCCTCACAGGGGTGGGCGGGGAGCTGTTTTTT
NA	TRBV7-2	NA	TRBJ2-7	CASSLDRSSYEQYF	TGTGCCAGCAGCTTAGACAGGAGCTCCTACGAGCAGTACTTC
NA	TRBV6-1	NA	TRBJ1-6	CASSEEPPPYNSPLHF	TGTGCCAGCAGTGAAGAACCTCCCCCCTATAATTCACCCCTCCACTTT
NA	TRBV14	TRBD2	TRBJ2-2	CASSLLAGGIGELFF	TGTGCCAGCAGCCTCCTAGCGGGAGGCATCGGGGAGCTGTTTTTT
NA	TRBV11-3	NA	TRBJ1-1	CASSLGEKTEAFF	TGTGCCAGCAGCTTAGGGGAAAAGACTGAAGCTTTCTTT
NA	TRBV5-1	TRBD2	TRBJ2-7	CASRTSGGAEQYF	TGCGCCAGCAGGACTAGCGGGGGGGCCGAGCAGTACTTC
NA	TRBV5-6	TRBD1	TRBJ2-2	CASSFGTANTGELFF	TGTGCCAGCAGCTTTGGGACAGCGAACACCGGGGAGCTGTTTTTT
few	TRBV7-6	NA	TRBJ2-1	CASSLGRLDEQFF	TGTGCCAGCAGCTTAGGGCGGCTTGATGAGCAGTTCTTC
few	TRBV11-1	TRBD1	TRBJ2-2	CASSPTGGIRGGELFF	TGTGCCAGCAGCCCTACAGGGGGGATCCGTGGCGGGGAGCTGTTTTTT
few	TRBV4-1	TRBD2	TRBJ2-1	CASSQVFASGGLTYNEQFF	TGCGCCAGCAGCCAAGTCTTTGCTAGCGGGGGCCTCACCTACAATGAGCAGTTCTTC
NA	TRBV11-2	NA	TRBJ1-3	CASSLTAFSGNTIYF	TGTGCCAGCAGCTTAACAGCTTTCTCTGGAAACACCATATATTTT
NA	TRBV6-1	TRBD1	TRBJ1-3	CASSRDSSSGNTTYF	TGTGCCAGCTCCCGGGACAGCAGCTCTGGAAACACCACATATTTT
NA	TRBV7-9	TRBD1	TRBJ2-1	CASRLKGQGNYNEQFF	TGTGCCAGCAGGTTGAAGGGACAGGGGAACTACAATGAGCAGTTCTTC
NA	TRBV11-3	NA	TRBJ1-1	CASSLKNTEAFF	TGTGCCAGCAGCCTTAAGAACACTGAAGCTTTCTTT
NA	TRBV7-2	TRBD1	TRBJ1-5	CASSSTGNSNQPQHF	TGTGCCAGCAGCTCGACAGGGAATAGCAATCAGCCCCAGCATTTT
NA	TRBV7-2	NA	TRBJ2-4	CASSLTAVSPVAKNIQYF	TGTGCCAGCAGCTTAACGGCGGTGAGTCCAGTAGCCAAAAACATTCAGTACTTC
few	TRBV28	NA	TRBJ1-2	CASSPIGEYGYTF	TGTGCCAGCAGTCCAATCGGCGAATATGGCTACACCTTC
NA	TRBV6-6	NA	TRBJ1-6	CASSYAESPLHF	TGTGCCAGCAGTTACGCAGAATCACCCCTCCACTTT
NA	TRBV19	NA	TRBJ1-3	CASSGKQGFGNTIYF	TGTGCCAGTAGTGGTAAACAGGGCTTTGGAAACACCATATATTTT
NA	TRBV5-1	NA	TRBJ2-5	CASSLSETQYF	TGCGCCAGCAGCTTGTCCGAGACCCAGTACTTC
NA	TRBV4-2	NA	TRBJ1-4	CASSTEGRRFF	TGTGCCAGCAGCACGGAGGGGCGAAGGTTTTTT
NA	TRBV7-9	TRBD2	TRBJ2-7	CASSLREGPFYEQYF	TGTGCCAGCAGCCTAAGGGAGGGGCCCTTTTACGAGCAGTACTTC
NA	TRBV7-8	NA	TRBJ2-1	CASSLAVFGSSYNEQFF	TGTGCCAGCAGCTTAGCTGTTTTTGGGAGCTCCTACAATGAGCAGTTCTTC
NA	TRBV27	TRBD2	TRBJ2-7	CASSLLGVAGRPYEQYF	TGTGCCAGCAGTTTACTGGGGGTAGCGGGAAGACCCTACGAGCAGTACTTC
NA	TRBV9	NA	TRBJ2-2	CASSVATNTGELFF	TGTGCCAGCAGCGTAGCGACGAACACCGGGGAGCTGTTTTTT
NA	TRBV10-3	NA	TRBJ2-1	CAISEEGVPSNEQFF	TGTGCCATCAGTGAAGAGGGAGTTCCCTCAAATGAGCAGTTCTTC
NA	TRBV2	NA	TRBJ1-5	CASSEAHSNQPQHF	TGTGCCAGCAGTGAAGCACATAGCAATCAGCCCCAGCATTTT
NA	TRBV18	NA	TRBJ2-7	CASSPESGPYEQYF	TGTGCCAGCTCACCTGAGTCAGGACCCTACGAGCAGTACTTC
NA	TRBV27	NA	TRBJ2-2	CASRRMTGELFF	TGTGCCAGCAGGCGCATGACCGGGGAGCTGTTTTTT
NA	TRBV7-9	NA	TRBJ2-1	CASSLQSNAQEQFF	TGTGCCAGCAGCCTACAGTCTAATGCCCAGGAGCAGTTCTTC
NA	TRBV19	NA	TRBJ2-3	CASSILGSTDTQYF	TGTGCCAGTAGTATTCTAGGGAGCACAGATACGCAGTATTTT
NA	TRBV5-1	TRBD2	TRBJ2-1	CASSYGGSGRYNEQFF	TGCGCCAGCAGCTACGGGGGTAGCGGGAGGTACAATGAGCAGTTCTTC
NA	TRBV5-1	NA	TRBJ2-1	CASSLDQTSYNEQFF	TGCGCCAGCAGCTTGGACCAGACGTCCTACAATGAGCAGTTCTTC
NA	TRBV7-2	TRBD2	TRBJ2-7	CASSLQRGEQYF	TGTGCCAGCAGCTTGCAGCGGGGAGAGCAGTACTTC
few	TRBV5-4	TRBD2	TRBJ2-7	CASTGGGSLGEQYF	TGTGCCAGCACCGGGGGGGGGTCTCTGGGAGAGCAGTACTTC
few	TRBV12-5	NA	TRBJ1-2	CASGLVPGFGYTF	TGTGCTAGTGGTTTGGTACCCGGGTTTGGCTACACCTTC
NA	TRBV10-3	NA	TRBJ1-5	CAISIDESNQPQHF	TGTGCCATCAGTATAGACGAAAGCAATCAGCCCCAGCATTTT
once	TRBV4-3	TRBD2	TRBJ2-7	CASSQVRLAGGGEQYF	TGCGCCAGCAGCCAGGTCCGACTAGCGGGAGGAGGGGAGCAGTACTTC
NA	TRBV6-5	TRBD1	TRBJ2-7	CASSSGTGSSYEQYF	TGTGCCAGCAGTTCGGGGACAGGGAGCTCCTACGAGCAGTACTTC
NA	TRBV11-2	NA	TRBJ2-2	CASSFVRENGELFF	TGTGCCAGCAGCTTTGTAAGGGAGAACGGGGAGCTGTTTTTT
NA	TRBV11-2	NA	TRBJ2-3	CASSFTSDTDTQYF	TGTGCCAGCAGCTTCACCAGCGACACAGATACGCAGTATTTT
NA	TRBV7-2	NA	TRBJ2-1	CASSPRRVENEQFF	TGTGCCAGCAGCCCCCGCAGGGTGGAGAATGAGCAGTTCTTC
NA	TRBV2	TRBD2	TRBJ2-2	CASREREGSGELFF	TGTGCCAGCAGAGAGCGGGAGGGGTCCGGGGAGCTGTTTTTT
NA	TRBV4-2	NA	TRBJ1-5	CASSQDDSSNQPQHF	TGTGCCAGCAGCCAAGATGACAGCAGCAATCAGCCCCAGCATTTT
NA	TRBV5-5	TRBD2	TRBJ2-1	CASSRERGLAGDYNEQFF	TGTGCCAGCAGTCGGGAAAGGGGACTAGCGGGGGACTACAATGAGCAGTTCTTC
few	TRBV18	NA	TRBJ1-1	CASSPLPDSIEAFF	TGTGCCAGCTCACCACTTCCCGACAGTATAGAAGCTTTCTTT